What follows are 18 T cell receptor beta chains derived from one specimen sequenced in a study of cytomegalovirus exposure and HLA in healthy donors. With 60 Vbeta and 13 Jbeta primers, the PCR was carried out. Some clones are missing from TCRdb's copy, which holds only in-frame ones; the method was immunoSEQ multiplex PCR. This table has about 82,000 clones, about 60% appearing once. The sample comprised PBMCs. The receptors originated from a woman between 40 and 55 years old in good health and CMV-seropositive.

The V gene is TRBV27, the J gene TRBJ1-1; no reliable D call. Trimming stripped 3 bases from V and 4 bases from J, with 9 bases between. Germline V CDR1 and CDR2: MNHEY, SMNVEV (reference sequence). The CDR3 has 13 amino acids. The CDR3 is CASSFKELTEAFF. In DNA form, the CDR3 reads TGTGCCAGCAGTTTCAAGGAGCTCACTGAAGCTTTCTTT.

The CDR3 nucleotides read TGCGCCAGCAGCCAAGAGTCGCTAGCGGGAGATACGCAGTATTTT. It yields the protein CASSQESLAGDTQYF. This chain joins TRBV4-3 and TRBJ2-3; TRBD2 aligns across 8 bases. This CDR3 contains 15 residues. Trimming at V came to 0 bases and at J to 5 bases, leaving 4 bases not matched to a gene. Germline loops: CDR1 LGHNA, CDR2 YSLEER.

The V gene is TRBV25-1, the J gene TRBJ1-2; tentative D call: TRBD1 (5 bases). In germline, CDR1 is MGHDK, CDR2 SYGVNS. V lost 5 bases, J lost 6 bases, and 22 bases lay in between. CDR3 length: 16 amino acids. DNA for the CDR3: TGTGCCAGCAGTACCGGGGTTAGGGACTATAAGGATGGCTACACCTTC. It encodes CASSTGVRDYKDGYTF.

The rearrangement links TRBV29-1 to TRBJ2-6; D gene ambiguous. CDR3 length equals 15 residues. CDR1 and CDR2 (germline): SQVTM, ANQGSEA. V was shortened by 2 bases and J by 0 bases, with 8 bases between the two germline ends. The CDR3 DNA follows: TGCAGCGTTGAAAGCCCGAACTCTGGGGCCAACGTCCTGACTTTC. Its translation: CSVESPNSGANVLTF.

The chain carries TRBV5-4 and TRBJ2-1; 8 bases match TRBD2. The CDR3 sequence is 14 residues long. The germline V gene encodes CDR1 SGHNT and CDR2 YYREEE (reference sequence). V lost 3 bases and J lost 3; bases outside the gene matches: 2. The CDR3 is CASSSREGYNEQFF. The CDR3, as DNA: TGTGCCAGCAGCTCCCGGGAGGGCTACAATGAGCAGTTCTTC.

The V and J genes are TRBV30 and TRBJ2-4, with D uncertain. The CDR3 extends over 15 amino acids. Germline V CDR1 and CDR2: GTSNPN, SVGIG (reference sequence). V lost 3 bases and J lost 2, with 14 bases in between. CDR3 sequence (DNA): TGTGCCTGGAGCGCTATGTCGAATTCCAAAAACATTCAGTACTTC. It specifies CAWSAMSNSKNIQYF. Full variable domain (remainder filled in from reference TRBV30 and TRBJ2-4): SQTIHQWPATLVQPVGSPLSLECTVEGTSNPNLYWYRQAAGRGLQLLFYSVGIGQISSEVPQNLSASRPQDRQFILSSKKLLLSDSGFYLCAWSAMSNSKNIQYFGAGTRLSVL.

The rearrangement joins TRBV5-4 to TRBJ1-3; D is ambiguous. The germline V gene encodes CDR1 SGHNT and CDR2 YYREEE (reference sequence). The CDR3 has 15 residues. The germline V and J ends were trimmed by 4 bases and 0 bases, with 11 bases remaining between them. The CDR3 coding sequence is TGTGCCAGCAGCCCGGGTCAGAACTCTGGAAACACCATATATTTT. Its protein is CASSPGQNSGNTIYF.

This chain uses TRBV19 with TRBJ1-5; no definite D call. The germline gives CDR1 LNHDA, CDR2 SQIVND (reference sequence). With 8 bases removed from V and 5 bases from J, the gap between germline ends came to 13 bases. The CDR3 is 13 residues long. CDR3 amino acids: CASGRIPDQPQHF. For the CDR3, the DNA is TGTGCCAGTGGCAGAATACCCGATCAGCCCCAGCATTTT.

The chain employs TRBV5-1 and TRBJ2-1, with TRBD2 identical over 13 bases. Germline CDR1 SGHRS, CDR2 YFSETQ. The CDR3 is made up of 14 amino acids. The V segment lost 3 bases and the J segment 14 bases; nucleotides outside the gene matches: 8. The CDR3 region has the DNA TGCGCCAGCAGCTCGGAGAGGACTAGCGGGAGCGAGTTCTTC. This gives the protein CASSSERTSGSEFF. The full variable domain, its missing parts supplied by reference TRBV5-1 and TRBJ2-1, is KAGVTQTPRYLIKTRGQQVTLSCSPISGHRSVSWYQQTPGQGLQFLFEYFSETQRNKGNFPGRFSGRQFSNSRSEMNVSTLELGDSALYLCASSSERTSGSEFFGPGTRLTVL.

The chain joins TRBV4-3 to TRBJ1-2; 9 bases align to TRBD1. V shed 4 bases, J shed 0 bases, and the junction held 6 bases outside the gene matches. The germline CDR1 and CDR2 sequences are LGHNA and YSLEER. The CDR3 length is 16 residues. CDR3 nucleotide sequence: TGCGCCAGCAGCCTGGGACAGGGAGAAGCTAACTATGGCTACACCTTC. Translating it yields CASSLGQGEANYGYTF.

V gene TRBV9 combines with J gene TRBJ2-7; 10 positions match TRBD2. Germline CDR1 is SGDLS and CDR2 is YYNGEE. The CDR3 consists of 15 residues. V lost 3 bases and J lost 3; bases outside the gene matches: 6. In DNA form, the CDR3 reads TGTGCCAGCAGCGGATGGACTAGCGGAGTCTACGAGCAGTACTTC. Translating gives CASSGWTSGVYEQYF.

The chain couples TRBV5-1 to TRBJ1-2, with D uncertain. The germline V gene encodes CDR1 SGHRS and CDR2 YFSETQ. Trimming removed 4 bases at V and 2 bases at J, with 12 bases between. CDR3 length: 14 residues. The CDR3 nucleotides read TGCGCCAGCAGCCCGACGGGATTAAACTATGGCTACACCTTC. Translated: CASSPTGLNYGYTF.

The V and J genes are TRBV21-1 and TRBJ1-1; the D call TRBD1 from the table was never checked on the DNA. TRBV21-1 is classified as a pseudogene. The CDR3 loop spans 16 amino acids. The DNA for the CDR3 is TGTGCCAGCAGGACGACAGGGGTAGTAAAGGGCACTGAAGCTTTCTTT. Translating it yields CASRTTGVVKGTEAFF.

In its sample, this clone was seen a few times. The CDR3 protein is CASNSWGVPSEAFF. The CDR3 DNA is TGTGCCAGCAATTCCTGGGGGGTTCCCTCTGAAGCTTTCTTT. J is TRBJ1-1 and V is TRBV2, with a weak D call TRBD1 (5 bases). Between the trimmed V and J ends, which lost 7 bases and 6 bases, there was a span of 18 bases. The CDR3 length is 14 residues. Germline V gives CDR1 SNHLY, CDR2 FYNNEI.

The genes are TRBV4-1 and TRBJ1-1, with TRBD1 as a possible D gene (6 bases). Trimming took off 3 bases at V and 0 bases at J, with 20 bases between the two ends. The CDR3 length is 18 residues. Looked up from germline, CDR1 is MGHRA and CDR2 is YSYEKL. CDR3 amino acids: CASSQVNTGSVMNTEAFF. DNA for the CDR3: TGCGCCAGCAGCCAGGTTAATACAGGGTCCGTTATGAACACTGAAGCTTTCTTT.

The chain uses TRBV7-9 and TRBJ2-3, with D unclear. The V gene's germline CDR1 is SEHNR and CDR2 FQNEAQ (reference sequence). The CDR3 covers 13 residues. Trimming stripped 1 base from V and 2 bases from J, with 4 bases between. For the CDR3, the DNA is TGTGCCAGCAGCTTAGACTCCACAGATACGCAGTATTTT. Protein product: CASSLDSTDTQYF.

Only one count was recorded for this clone. This chain connects TRBV6-5 to TRBJ1-3; D is perhaps TRBD1 (5 bases). Per germline, CDR1 MNHEY and CDR2 SVGAGI. The CDR3 extends over 16 amino acids. V lost 0 bases, J lost 0 bases, and 9 bases lay in between. In DNA form, the CDR3 reads TGTGCCAGCAGTTACTCGGGGGGGTTCTCTGGAAACACCATATATTTT. Residues: CASSYSGGFSGNTIYF.

This chain uses TRBV27 with TRBJ2-1; 10 bases map to TRBD2. This CDR3 has 15 residues. The V segment lost 9 bases and the J segment 8 bases; nucleotides outside the gene matches: 13. CDR1 MNHEY and CDR2 SMNVEV come from the germline V gene (reference sequence). CDR3 sequence reads: CASFKAASGSHEQFF. In nucleotides, the CDR3 is TGTGCCAGTTTTAAGGCGGCTAGCGGGAGCCATGAGCAGTTCTTC.